Sequencing of this TCR beta chain was carried out in a study of vaccination and CD4 T cells after COVID-19. On the study more broadly: Convalescent individuals numbered four females and six males, two being Hispanic. Every participant had a vaccine, which was either BNT162b2 or mRNA-1273, given in two doses.

Turning to this clonotype: Antigen specificity is unknown.

Cultured CD4+ T cell DNA underwent sequencing with the Oncomine TCR Beta short-read assay. Genomic DNA was isolated from cultured CD4+ T cells. TCRdb re-derived calls from the PCR reads in MiXCR, one entry per CDR3 protein. The sample contains over 10,000 distinct CDR3 sequences, about 56% of which appear only once. Treatment reported: approximately 9-day PBMC culture with coronavirus spike peptide pools or control peptides (ViraFEST assay). Fewer than 2.5 million PBMCs went into each well for culture with about 10 IU/ml IL-2 and 10 ug/ml peptide pools. The CDR3 loop spans 12 amino acids. V lost 4 bases to trimming and J lost 7 bases; unmatched junction nucleotides: 4. The germline V gene encodes CDR1 MNHEY and CDR2 SVGAGI.

This sequence joins TRBV6-5 and TRBJ2-7, with 7 positions matching TRBD1. The material sequenced was CD4+ T cells from blood, cultured in vitro. The clonotype comes from a human donor who had recovered from COVID-19. CDR3 loop: CASSWVTGEQYF. CDR3 coding DNA: TGTGCCAGCAGTTGGGTGACAGGGGAGCAGTACTTC.